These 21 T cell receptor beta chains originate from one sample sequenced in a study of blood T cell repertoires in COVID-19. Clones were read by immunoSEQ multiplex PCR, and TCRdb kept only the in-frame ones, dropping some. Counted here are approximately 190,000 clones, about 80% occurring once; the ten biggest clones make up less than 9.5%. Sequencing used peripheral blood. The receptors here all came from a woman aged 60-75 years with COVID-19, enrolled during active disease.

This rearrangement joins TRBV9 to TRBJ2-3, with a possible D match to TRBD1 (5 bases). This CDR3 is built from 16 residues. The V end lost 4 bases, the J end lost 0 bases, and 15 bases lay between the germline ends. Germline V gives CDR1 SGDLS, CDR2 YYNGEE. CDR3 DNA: TGTGCCAGCAGCCCTCAACCAGGGCTGAGCACAGATACGCAGTATTTT. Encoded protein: CASSPQPGLSTDTQYF.

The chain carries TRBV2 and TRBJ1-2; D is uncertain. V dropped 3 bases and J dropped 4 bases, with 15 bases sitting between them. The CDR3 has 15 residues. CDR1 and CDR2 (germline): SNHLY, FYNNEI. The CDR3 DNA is TGTGCCAGCAGTGAGGTTATGGGAGGCATCTATGGCTACACCTTC. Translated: CASSEVMGGIYGYTF.

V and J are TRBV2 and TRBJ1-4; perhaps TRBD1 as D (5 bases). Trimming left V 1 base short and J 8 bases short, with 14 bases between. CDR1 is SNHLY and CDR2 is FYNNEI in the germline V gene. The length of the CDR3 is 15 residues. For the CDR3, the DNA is TGTGCCAGCAGTGAAGTAATTGGGGGGGACGAAAAACTGTTTTTT. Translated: CASSEVIGGDEKLFF.

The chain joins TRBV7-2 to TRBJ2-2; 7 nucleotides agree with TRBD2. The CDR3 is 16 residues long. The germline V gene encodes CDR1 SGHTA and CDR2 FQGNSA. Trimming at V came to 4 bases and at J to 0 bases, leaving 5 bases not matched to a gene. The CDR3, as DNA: TGTGCCAGCAGCTCGACTAGCCATTCGAACACCGGGGAGCTGTTTTTT. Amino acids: CASSSTSHSNTGELFF.

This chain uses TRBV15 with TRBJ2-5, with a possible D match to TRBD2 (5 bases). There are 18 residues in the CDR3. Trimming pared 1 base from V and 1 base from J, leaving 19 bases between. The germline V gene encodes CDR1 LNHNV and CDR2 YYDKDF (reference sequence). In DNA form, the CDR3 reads TGTGCCACCAGCAGAGCCAGTGTAGGTGCGGGCCTCCAAGAGACCCAGTACTTC. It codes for CATSRASVGAGLQETQYF. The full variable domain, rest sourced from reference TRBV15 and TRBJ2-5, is DAMVIQNPRYQVTQFGKPVTLSCSQTLNHNVMYWYQQKSSQAPKLLFHYYDKDFNNEADTPDNFQSRRPNTSFCFLDIRSPGLGDTAMYLCATSRASVGAGLQETQYFGPGTRLLVL.

CDR3: CASSLQRPLNTEAFF. CDR3 DNA: TGTGCCAGCAGCTTACAAAGGCCACTAAACACTGAAGCTTTCTTT. The J gene is TRBJ1-1, the V gene TRBV7-9; D ambiguous. Per germline, CDR1 SEHNR and CDR2 FQNEAQ (reference sequence). Trimming cost V 2 bases and J 2 bases, with 12 bases left between them. The CDR3 runs 15 residues. The whole variable domain, filled in from reference TRBV7-9 and TRBJ1-1, reads DTGVSQNPRHKITKRGQNVTFRCDPISEHNRLYWYRQTLGQGPEFLTYFQNEAQLEKSRLLSDRFSAERPKGSFSTLEIQRTEQGDSAMYLCASSLQRPLNTEAFFGQGTRLTVV.

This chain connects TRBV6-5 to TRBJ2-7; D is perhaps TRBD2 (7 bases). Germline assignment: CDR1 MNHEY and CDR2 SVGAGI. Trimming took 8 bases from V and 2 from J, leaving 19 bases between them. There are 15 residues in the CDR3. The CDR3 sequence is CASEGRGTGPYEQYF. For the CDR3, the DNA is TGTGCCAGCGAAGGGAGGGGAACAGGGCCCTACGAGCAGTACTTC.

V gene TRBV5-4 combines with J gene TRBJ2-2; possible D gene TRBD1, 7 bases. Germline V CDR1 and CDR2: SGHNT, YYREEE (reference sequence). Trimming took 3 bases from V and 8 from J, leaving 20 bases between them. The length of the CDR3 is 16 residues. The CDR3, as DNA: TGTGCCAGCAGCTGGAGGGGACAGACCATTCCGGGGGAGCTGTTTTTT. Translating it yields CASSWRGQTIPGELFF.

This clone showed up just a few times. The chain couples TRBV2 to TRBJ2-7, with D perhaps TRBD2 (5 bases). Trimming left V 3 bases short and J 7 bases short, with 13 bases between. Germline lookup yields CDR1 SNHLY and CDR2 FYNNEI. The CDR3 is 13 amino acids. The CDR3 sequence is CASSDSAGWEQYV. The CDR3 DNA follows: TGTGCCAGCAGTGATTCGGCGGGTTGGGAGCAGTACGTC.

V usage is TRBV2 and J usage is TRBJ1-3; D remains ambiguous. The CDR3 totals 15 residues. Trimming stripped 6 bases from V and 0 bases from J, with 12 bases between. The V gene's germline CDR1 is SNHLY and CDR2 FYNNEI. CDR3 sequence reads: CASSPNLSSGNTIYF. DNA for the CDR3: TGTGCCAGCAGCCCCAACCTGAGCTCTGGAAACACCATATATTTT.

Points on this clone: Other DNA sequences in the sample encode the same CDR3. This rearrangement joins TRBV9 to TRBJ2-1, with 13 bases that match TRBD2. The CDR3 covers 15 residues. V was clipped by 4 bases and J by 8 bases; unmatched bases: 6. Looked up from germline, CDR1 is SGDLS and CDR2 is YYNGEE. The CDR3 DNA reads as TGTGCCAGCAGCCCCCGACTAGCGGGGGGCTATGAGCAGTTCTTC. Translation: CASSPRLAGGYEQFF. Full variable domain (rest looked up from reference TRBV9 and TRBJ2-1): DSGVTQTPKHLITATGQRVTLRCSPRSGDLSVYWYQQSLDQGLQFLIQYYNGEERAKGNILERFSAQQFPDLHSELNLSSLELGDSALYFCASSPRLAGGYEQFFGPGTRLTVL.

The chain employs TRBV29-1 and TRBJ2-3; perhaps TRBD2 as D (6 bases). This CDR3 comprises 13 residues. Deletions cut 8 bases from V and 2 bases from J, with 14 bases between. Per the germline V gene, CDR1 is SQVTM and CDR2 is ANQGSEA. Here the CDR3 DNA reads TGCAGCACAGAAGCGGGCAACACAGATACGCAGTATTTT. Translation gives CSTEAGNTDTQYF.

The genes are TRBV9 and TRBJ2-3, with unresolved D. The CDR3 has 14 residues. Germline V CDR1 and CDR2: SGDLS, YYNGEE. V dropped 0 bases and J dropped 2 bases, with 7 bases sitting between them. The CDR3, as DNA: TGTGCCAGCAGCGTAGGGCAGGTCACAGATACGCAGTATTTT. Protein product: CASSVGQVTDTQYF.

In nucleotides, the CDR3 is TGTGCCAGCAGCCCGAGGCTGTACCAAGAGACCCAGTACTTC. This sequence encodes CASSPRLYQETQYF. The V and J genes are TRBV9 and TRBJ2-5, with D unclear. Germline CDR1 SGDLS, CDR2 YYNGEE. The CDR3 runs 14 residues. The V end was cut by 4 bases, the J end by 0 bases, with 10 bases between.

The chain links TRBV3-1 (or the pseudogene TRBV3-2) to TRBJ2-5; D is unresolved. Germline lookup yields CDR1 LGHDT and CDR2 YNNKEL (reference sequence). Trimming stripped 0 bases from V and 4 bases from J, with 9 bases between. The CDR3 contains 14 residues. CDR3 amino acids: CASSQDPARETQYF. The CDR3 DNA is TGTGCCAGCAGCCAAGATCCCGCCAGAGAGACCCAGTACTTC.

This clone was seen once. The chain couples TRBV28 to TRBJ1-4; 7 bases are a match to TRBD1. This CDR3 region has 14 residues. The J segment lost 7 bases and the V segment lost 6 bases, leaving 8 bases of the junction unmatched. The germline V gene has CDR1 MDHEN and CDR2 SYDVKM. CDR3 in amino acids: CASSLQGRTEKLFF. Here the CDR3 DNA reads TGTGCCAGCAGCCTACAGGGGAGGACTGAAAAACTGTTTTTT.

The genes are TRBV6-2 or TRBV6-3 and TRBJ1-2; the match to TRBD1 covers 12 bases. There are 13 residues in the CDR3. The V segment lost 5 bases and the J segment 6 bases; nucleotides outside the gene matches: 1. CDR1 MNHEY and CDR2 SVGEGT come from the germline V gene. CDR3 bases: TGTGCCAGCAGTAGGGACAGGGGGCATGGCTACACCTTC. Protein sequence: CASSRDRGHGYTF.

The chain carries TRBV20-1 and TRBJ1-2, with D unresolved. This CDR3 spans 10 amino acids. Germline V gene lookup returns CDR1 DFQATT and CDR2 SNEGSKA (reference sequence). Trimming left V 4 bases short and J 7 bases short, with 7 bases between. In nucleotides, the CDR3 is TGCAGTGCTATGACTAGTGGCTACACCTTC. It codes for CSAMTSGYTF.

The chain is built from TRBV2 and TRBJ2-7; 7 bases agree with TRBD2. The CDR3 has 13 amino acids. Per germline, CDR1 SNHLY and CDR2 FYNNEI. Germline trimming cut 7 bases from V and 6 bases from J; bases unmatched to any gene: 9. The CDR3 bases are TGTGCCAGCATTTCGAGGGGCGGGGGCGAGCAGTACGTC. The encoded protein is CASISRGGGEQYV.

The CDR3 here is CASSLVPGQGVAKNIQYF. CDR3 nucleotides: TGTGCCAGCAGCTTAGTCCCCGGACAGGGAGTAGCCAAAAACATTCAGTACTTC. The V call is TRBV7-9, the J call TRBJ2-4; TRBD1 agrees at 8 bases. V lost 1 base, J lost 0 bases, and 8 bases stayed unmatched. CDR1 SEHNR and CDR2 FQNEAQ come from the germline V gene (reference sequence). This CDR3 contains 18 residues.

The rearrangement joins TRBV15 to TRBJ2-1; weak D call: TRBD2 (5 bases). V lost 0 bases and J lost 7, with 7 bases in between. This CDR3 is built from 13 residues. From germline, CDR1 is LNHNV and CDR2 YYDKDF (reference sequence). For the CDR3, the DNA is TGTGCCACCAGCAGAGACGGCGGGAATGAGCAGTTCTTC. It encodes CATSRDGGNEQFF.